The 5 T cell receptor beta chains below were found in one sample sequenced in a study of blood T cell repertoires in COVID-19. The protocol was immunoSEQ multiplex PCR, while the TCRdb copy is restricted to in-frame clones and leaves out a portion. The sample shows 200,000 to 250,000 clones, approximately 86% of them seen only once. Sample: peripheral blood. The receptors were gathered from a woman younger than 45 who had recovered from COVID-19.

The genes are TRBV7-9 and TRBJ1-1; 7 bases align to TRBD1. Germline CDR1 reads SEHNR; CDR2 reads FQNEAQ (reference sequence). The CDR3 extends over 14 amino acids. The V and J ends lost 6 bases and 3 bases, in that order; junction bases with no gene match: 7. The DNA of the CDR3 is TGTGCCAGCAGTTTCCAGGGGGTAGACACTGAAGCTTTCTTT. Protein sequence: CASSFQGVDTEAFF.

The J gene is TRBJ2-6, the V gene TRBV19; TRBD2 is a possible D gene (6 bases). V shed 5 bases and J shed 3 bases, with 14 bases lying between them. CDR3 size: 16 residues. CDR1 and CDR2 (germline): LNHDA, SQIVND (reference sequence). In DNA, the CDR3 is TGTGCCAGTAGTCTTTCTGGGACTCATGGGGCCAACGTCCTGACTTTC. It encodes CASSLSGTHGANVLTF. The full variable domain, with the rest looked up from reference TRBV19 and TRBJ2-6, is DGGITQSPKYLFRKEGQNVTLSCEQNLNHDAMYWYRQDPGQGLRLIYYSQIVNDFQKGDIAEGYSVSREKKESFPLTVTSAQKNPTAFYLCASSLSGTHGANVLTFGAGSRLTVL.

The chain is built from TRBV21-1 and TRBJ2-5; the table's D gene call, TRBD1, was not cross checked with the DNA. TRBV21-1 is annotated as a pseudogene. The CDR3 runs to 16 residues. The CDR3 coding sequence is TGTGCCAGCAGCCTACCCCGGGACAGGCCGCAAGAGACCCAGTACTTC. Translating it yields CASSLPRDRPQETQYF.

The chain employs TRBV7-3 and TRBJ2-2, with TRBD2 matching over 11 bases. CDR1 SGHTA and CDR2 FQGTGA come from the germline V gene. Losses at the gene ends were 5 bases for V and 4 bases for J; bases not matched to a gene: 3. The CDR3 runs to 15 residues. CDR3 nucleotides: TGTGCCAGCAGCCCGGGGACTAGCGGCACCGGGGAGCTGTTTTTT. Encoded protein: CASSPGTSGTGELFF.

This rearrangement joins TRBV6-1 to TRBJ2-5; D is undetermined. The V gene's germline CDR1 is MNHNS and CDR2 SASEGT. CDR3 length: 13 residues. Trimming left V 4 bases short and J 5 bases short, with 11 bases between. In nucleotides, the CDR3 is TGTGCCAGCAGTGGCCTGGGCGAGGAGACCCAGTACTTC. Translated: CASSGLGEETQYF.